These 2 T cell receptor beta chains came from one sample sequenced in a study of T cell repertoires in aging, cancer and after chemotherapy. Peripheral blood genomic DNA, not sorted cells or RNA, was the template. A mixed TRB-A/B primer pool amplified rearranged TRB by multiplex touch-down PCR. TCRdb reprocessed the multiplex PCR reads via MiXCR and lists one record per CDR3 protein. Among around 20,000 distinct CDR3 sequences listed, roughly 37% were seen once. The sample consisted of blood. These receptors all come from a human donor with a solid tumor.

This clonotype has a handful of counts. The chain employs TRBV10-3 and TRBJ2-7; TRBD2 agrees at 13 bases. V lost 2 bases and J lost 2; bases outside the gene matches: 3. CDR3 length equals 16 residues. From germline, CDR1 is ENHRY and CDR2 SYGVKD. The CDR3, as DNA: TGTGCCATCAGTGAGCCGGGACTAGCGGGAACCTACGAGCAGTACTTC. It yields the protein CAISEPGLAGTYEQYF.

The J gene is TRBJ2-7, the V gene TRBV5-1, with 9 bases lining up with TRBD2. With V trimmed by 3 bases and J by 6 bases, 13 bases remained unmatched. The V gene's germline CDR1 is SGHRS and CDR2 YFSETQ. The CDR3 consists of 16 residues. The CDR3 reads CASSSLAGNPGGEQYF. The CDR3 nucleotides are TGCGCCAGCAGCTCCCTAGCGGGGAACCCCGGAGGCGAGCAGTACTTC.